This TCR beta chain was obtained from a study of cytomegalovirus exposure and HLA in healthy donors. Study results and caveats: The study found most TCR sequences rare, yet found some public TCRs in many donors.

Primers for the PCR totalled 60 Vbeta and 13 Jbeta. The assay was immunoSEQ multiplex PCR, and TCRdb's table has in-frame clones only and misses some. The top ten clones hold less than 1% of a sample with about 170,000 clones, over 60% of them seen once. This CDR3 is 16 amino acids long. J was trimmed by 0 bases and V by 1 base; bases with no gene match: 1. Germline loops: CDR1 LGHNA, CDR2 YSLEER. Points on this clone: Its antigen remains unidentified.

This receptor was taken from a female donor in good health and CMV-seronegative. Sequenced input: PBMCs. This sequence joins TRBV4-3 and TRBJ2-2; TRBD2 aligns across 8 bases. This CDR3 reads CASSQGLASNTGELFF. CDR3 in DNA: TGCGCCAGCAGCCAAGGACTAGCGTCGAACACCGGGGAGCTGTTTTTT.